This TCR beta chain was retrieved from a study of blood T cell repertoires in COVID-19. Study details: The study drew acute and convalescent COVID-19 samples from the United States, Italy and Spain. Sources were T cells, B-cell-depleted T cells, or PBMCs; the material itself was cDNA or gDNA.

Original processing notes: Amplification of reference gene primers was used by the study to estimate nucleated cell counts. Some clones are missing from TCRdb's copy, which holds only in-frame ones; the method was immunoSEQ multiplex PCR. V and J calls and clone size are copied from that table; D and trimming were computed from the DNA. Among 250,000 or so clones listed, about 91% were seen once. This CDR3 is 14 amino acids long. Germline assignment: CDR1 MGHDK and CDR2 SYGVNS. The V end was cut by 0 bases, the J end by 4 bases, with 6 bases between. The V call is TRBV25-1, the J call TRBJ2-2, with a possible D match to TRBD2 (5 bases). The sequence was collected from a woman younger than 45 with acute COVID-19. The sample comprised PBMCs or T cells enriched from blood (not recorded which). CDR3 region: CASSEYGLTGELFF. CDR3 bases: TGTGCCAGCAGTGAATATGGACTCACCGGGGAGCTGTTTTTT.